These 15 T cell receptor beta chains were all obtained from the same sample, sequenced in a study of T cell repertoires in cytomegalovirus infection. Their antigen targets remain unknown. TCRdb recomputed calls from the reads with MiXCR, one row per CDR3 protein. The sample yields about 920,000 distinct CDR3 sequences, approximately 32% seen once. Sequenced here: cultured CD8+ T cells from PBMCs, sampled from culture after CMV antigen stimulation. These receptors all stem from a human donor in good health (CMV status not recorded). Some clones in this sample may be carry-over from other donors' samples.

This clonotype was counted ten times or more. The chain has TRBV7-3 and TRBJ2-3; D is possibly TRBD1 or TRBD2 (6 bases each). Looked up from germline, CDR1 is SGHTA and CDR2 is FQGTGA. Trimming pared 0 bases from V and 1 base from J, leaving 11 bases between. The CDR3 loop spans 16 amino acids. The CDR3 DNA is TGTGCCAGCAGCTTAACACCAGGGGAGGGCACAGATACGCAGTATTTT. Translation: CASSLTPGEGTDTQYF.

This chain links TRBV28 with TRBJ1-5; D uncertain. CDR1 MDHEN and CDR2 SYDVKM come from the germline V gene. The CDR3 extends over 14 amino acids. V lost 2 bases to trimming and J lost 7 bases, with 12 bases between them. In DNA form, the CDR3 reads TGTGCCAGCAGTTTAGGGAGGGTTCAACAGCCCCAGCATTTT. It is translated as CASSLGRVQQPQHF. Based on the CDR3 plus reference TRBV28 and TRBJ1-5, the full variable domain is DVKVTQSSRYLVKRTGEKVFLECVQDMDHENMFWYRQDPGLGLRLIYFSYDVKMKEKGDIPEGYSVSREKKERFSLILESASTNQTSMYLCASSLGRVQQPQHFGDGTRLSIL.

This clonotype has just a few counts. The V gene is TRBV7-9, the J gene TRBJ1-2; unclear D gene. V lost 5 bases to trimming and J lost 7 bases, with 14 bases between them. CDR1 and CDR2 (germline): SEHNR, FQNEAQ (reference sequence). This CDR3 has 13 amino acids. DNA of the CDR3: TGTGCCAGCAGCCTAGAGTGGTTTGTTGGCTACACCTTC. This codes for CASSLEWFVGYTF.

This clonotype has only a few counts. The V and J genes are TRBV28 and TRBJ2-5; no definite D call. The CDR3 runs to 13 residues. Trimming stripped 8 bases from V and 2 bases from J, with 12 bases between. CDR1 is MDHEN and CDR2 is SYDVKM in the germline V gene. CDR3 protein: CASSSVAQETQYF. The DNA for the CDR3 is TGTGCCAGCTCCTCTGTGGCTCAAGAGACCCAGTACTTC.

This chain links TRBV15 with TRBJ2-1, with D possibly being TRBD1 (5 bases). The germline CDR1 and CDR2 sequences are LNHNV and YYDKDF (reference sequence). The V and J ends lost 3 bases and 8 bases respectively, with 11 bases between them. The CDR3 consists of 13 residues. This CDR3 reads CATSSQGSHEQFF. The CDR3 region has the DNA TGTGCCACCAGCAGCCAGGGAAGTCATGAGCAGTTCTTC.

The J gene is TRBJ2-7, the V gene TRBV13, with D maybe TRBD2 (6 bases). V was pared by 3 bases and J by 4 bases, with 13 bases between. From germline, CDR1 is PRHDT and CDR2 FYEKMQ (reference sequence). This CDR3 has 14 amino acids. The CDR3, as DNA: TGTGCCAGCAGCTTCGGGGCCGCGGGATACGAGCAGTACTTC. Protein: CASSFGAAGYEQYF.

The sample holds a few counts of this clonotype. V is TRBV6-6 and J is TRBJ1-1; 7 bases fit TRBD1. The germline V gene has CDR1 MNHNY and CDR2 SVGAGI (reference sequence). The CDR3 sequence is 15 residues long. V shed 1 base, J shed 1 base, and the junction held 3 bases outside the gene matches. Here the CDR3 reads CASSYLRTGNTEAFF. In DNA form, the CDR3 reads TGTGCCAGCAGTTACTTGAGGACAGGGAACACTGAAGCTTTCTTT.

This clonotype has a handful of counts. This chain uses TRBV6-5 with TRBJ2-5, with D possibly matching TRBD2 (5 bases). Between the trimmed V and J ends, which lost 0 bases and 1 base, there was a span of 9 bases. CDR1 is MNHEY, CDR2 SVGAGI, per germline. The CDR3 sequence is 15 residues long. The CDR3 nucleotides read TGTGCCAGCAGTTACTCGCCAGCGGTCCAAGAGACCCAGTACTTC. This sequence encodes CASSYSPAVQETQYF.

The gene calls are TRBV9 and TRBJ2-1, with D uncertain. V lost 3 bases, J lost 7 bases, and 8 bases lay in between. Germline values: CDR1 SGDLS, CDR2 YYNGEE. This CDR3 has 12 residues. CDR3: CASSAVRNEQFF. The DNA of the CDR3 is TGTGCCAGCAGCGCAGTGAGGAATGAGCAGTTCTTC.

This clonotype came up a few times. The genes are TRBV7-6 and TRBJ2-2, with 7 bases fitting TRBD2. J gave up 13 bases and V 2 bases, and 16 bases lay outside the gene matches. Germline V gene sequence: CDR1 SGHVS, CDR2 FNYEAQ. The CDR3 covers 16 residues. Here the CDR3 DNA reads TGTGCCAGCAGCTTACAGGACGGAGTAACACCGGGAGGGCTGTTTTTT. It yields the protein CASSLQDGVTPGGLFF.

The V call is TRBV6-2 or TRBV6-3, the J call TRBJ2-7; D may be TRBD2 (7 bases). Trimming left V 6 bases short and J 3 bases short, with 21 bases between. Germline V gene lookup returns CDR1 MNHEY and CDR2 SVGEGT. The CDR3 runs to 16 residues. The CDR3 DNA is TGTGCCAGCAGCTCCCCACGGGGGGCCTTAAACTACGAGCAGTACGTC. It specifies CASSSPRGALNYEQYV.

This clonotype was counted many times. V and J are TRBV7-2 and TRBJ2-7, with a possible D match to TRBD2 (7 bases). Germline CDR1 is SGHTA and CDR2 is FQGNSA. The CDR3 contains 17 residues. The V gene lost 0 bases and the J gene lost 0 bases, with 15 bases spanning the gap. The CDR3 reads CASSLAGGAYSSYEQYV. Written as DNA, the CDR3 is TGTGCCAGCAGCTTAGCGGGGGGGGCATACTCCTCCTACGAGCAGTACGTC.

This clonotype was detected only a few times. This chain connects TRBV4-2 to TRBJ1-6, with 8 bases aligning to TRBD1. Trimming cost V 3 bases and J 6 bases; bases outside gene matches: 7. The CDR3 is 16 residues long. Germline CDR1 and CDR2: LGHNA and YNFKEQ. CDR3 bases: TGTGCCAGCAGCCACAAGACAGGGGAGGGTAATTCACCCCTCCACTTT. This encodes CASSHKTGEGNSPLHF.

The chain couples TRBV14 to TRBJ1-1; D not certain. Germline values: CDR1 SGHDN, CDR2 FVKESK. The CDR3 is 13 amino acids. With 3 bases removed from V and 7 bases from J, the gap between germline ends came to 12 bases. The CDR3 region is CASSQEGALEAFF. As DNA, the CDR3 is TGTGCCAGCAGCCAGGAGGGTGCCCTTGAAGCTTTCTTT.

The V call is TRBV4-1, the J call TRBJ2-3, with a tentative D call TRBD2 (5 bases). The germline V and J ends were trimmed by 1 base and 2 bases, with 10 bases remaining between them. The CDR3 sequence is 15 residues long. Germline lookup yields CDR1 MGHRA and CDR2 YSYEKL. CDR3: CASSQVSGFTDTQYF. The CDR3 DNA sequence: TGCGCCAGCAGCCAAGTGTCGGGATTCACAGATACGCAGTATTTT.